These T cell receptor beta chains were read from a single sample in a study of T cell responses to AZD1222 COVID-19 vaccine. Assay: immunoSEQ multiplex PCR; the TCRdb copy retains only in-frame clones and omits some. The sample includes approximately 110,000 clones, about nine tenths of them seen just once. Source: peripheral blood, taken on day 0 of AZD1222 vaccination. The receptors were gathered from an adult in good health. Both conserved end residues are part of each CDR3. A D gene is named only where the DNA matches it firmly. Expanded clones get a size class; other rows say once, few or many, or leave the size out.

v_gene	d_gene	j_gene	abundance	CDR3aa	CDR3nt
TRBV9	TRBD1	TRBJ1-4	-	CASSVGNRGGGEKLFF	TGTGCCAGCAGCGTAGGGAACAGGGGTGGAGGTGAAAAACTGTTTTTT
TRBV6-1	-	TRBJ1-5	-	CASSEVGGVRQPQHF	TGTGCCAGCAGTGAAGTCGGCGGGGTTCGGCAGCCCCAGCATTTT
TRBV30	-	TRBJ1-4	once	CAWSVQGGANEKLFF	TGTGCCTGGAGTGTACAGGGAGGAGCTAATGAAAAACTGTTTTTT
TRBV6-6	TRBD1	TRBJ1-1	-	CASSLGQGGTEAFF	TGTGCCAGCAGTTTGGGACAGGGAGGCACTGAAGCTTTCTTT
TRBV6-1	-	TRBJ1-2	-	CASSESSGLGYTF	TGTGCCAGCAGTGAGTCTTCCGGGCTTGGCTACACCTTC
TRBV14	-	TRBJ2-3	-	CASSRPLDTQYF	TGTGCCAGCAGCCGGCCCTTGGATACGCAGTATTTT
TRBV9	-	TRBJ2-5	-	CASSVGRREETQYF	TGTGCCAGCAGCGTAGGACGGCGCGAGGAGACCCAGTACTTC
TRBV4-2	-	TRBJ1-2	-	CASSQERQGALNYGYTF	TGTGCCAGCAGCCAAGAGCGTCAAGGAGCTCTTAACTATGGCTACACCTTC
TRBV18	-	TRBJ2-7	-	CASSPPEQPHEQYF	TGTGCCAGCTCACCACCGGAGCAGCCCCACGAGCAGTACTTC
TRBV29-1	-	TRBJ2-3	-	CSVFQTSTDTQYF	TGCAGCGTTTTTCAGACTAGCACAGATACGCAGTATTTT
TRBV6-6	TRBD1	TRBJ1-4	once	CASGATGEGGEKLFF	TGTGCCAGCGGTGCGACAGGGGAAGGGGGTGAAAAACTGTTTTTT
TRBV10-3	-	TRBJ1-1	-	CAILPTGKFTEAFF	TGTGCCATCCTTCCCACGGGGAAGTTCACTGAAGCTTTCTTT
TRBV6-5	TRBD2	TRBJ2-1	few	CASSRGGNYEQFF	TGTGCCAGCAGTCGGGGGGGTAACTATGAGCAGTTCTTC
TRBV6-5	TRBD1	TRBJ2-5	-	CASRNRGIRETQYF	TGTGCCAGCAGAAACAGGGGAATTAGGGAGACCCAGTACTTC
TRBV7-2	-	TRBJ1-6	-	CASSLQGYNSPLHF	TGTGCCAGCAGTTTGCAGGGGTACAATTCACCCCTCCACTTT
TRBV19	-	TRBJ1-1	-	CASSIDAGYTEAFF	TGTGCCAGTAGTATAGATGCGGGTTACACTGAAGCTTTCTTT